This is a list of T cell receptor beta chains from one sample in a study of brain T cells in children with intractable seizures. Repertoires were generated with immunoSEQ multiplex PCR, while TCRdb's copy carries only in-frame clones and drops some. The sample includes approximately 60,000 clones, approximately 94% of them seen just once. The sample in question was peripheral blood, obtained at surgery. These receptors all come from a boy younger than two with focal cortical dysplasia and intractable seizures. Both conserved end residues are part of each CDR3. The order of the fields is J gene, V gene, clone size, D gene, CDR3 DNA, CDR3 protein. A D gene is named only where the DNA matches it firmly. Expanded clones are given a class, and other clones once, few, many or no size at all.

TRBJ1-5	TRBV6-2/TRBV6-3	once	-	TGTGCCAGCAGTTATTCAGGAGGGAATCAGCCCCAGCATTTT	CASSYSGGNQPQHF
TRBJ2-1	TRBV3-1/TRBV3-2	once	TRBD2	TGTGCCAGCAGCCCCCGGTACAGGACTAGCGGATCCTCCTACAATGAGCAGTTCTTC	CASSPRYRTSGSSYNEQFF
TRBJ2-7	TRBV14	-	-	TGTGCCAGCAGCCAAGCGCAACCGAGACAGGCACCCTACGAGCAGTACTTC	CASSQAQPRQAPYEQYF
TRBJ2-3	TRBV11-2	-	TRBD2	TGTGCCAGCAGCTTAGTACCCCTGATAGCGGGAGAGGCAGATACGCAGTATTTT	CASSLVPLIAGEADTQYF
TRBJ2-7	TRBV28	once	TRBD2	TGTGCCAGCAGTTCCATGACTAGCGGAAAACCTTACGAGCAGTACTTC	CASSSMTSGKPYEQYF
TRBJ1-4	TRBV2	-	-	TGTGCCTGTAAGGGACGGTTTAATGAAAAACTGTTTTTT	CACKGRFNEKLFF
TRBJ1-4	TRBV29-1	once	-	TGCAGCGTTGTTCCAGGTGGGGGCAGGGAAAAACTGTTTTTT	CSVVPGGGREKLFF
TRBJ1-2	TRBV2	-	-	TGTGCCAGCAGTGACAGGGCTAACTATGGCTACACCTTC	CASSDRANYGYTF
TRBJ1-3	TRBV5-4	-	-	TGTGCCAGCAGCTCTACAGGGACGAACTCTGGAAACACCATATATTTT	CASSSTGTNSGNTIYF
TRBJ2-7	TRBV20-1	-	TRBD2	TGCAGTGCTAGTTTTGTCAGCGGGGCCTACGAGCAGTACTTC	CSASFVSGAYEQYF
TRBJ2-1	TRBV29-1	-	TRBD2	TGCAGCGTCGATCCTAGCGGTAGCTCCTACAATGAGCAGTTCTTC	CSVDPSGSSYNEQFF
TRBJ2-7	TRBV29-1	-	-	TGCAGCGTTGAACTTCGTGTCCCGTACTACGAGCAGTACTTC	CSVELRVPYYEQYF
TRBJ2-2	TRBV27	-	TRBD1	TGTGCCAGCAGTTCCCCACCGGGACAGGGGTTTCCCGGGGAGCTGTTTTTT	CASSSPPGQGFPGELFF
TRBJ1-4	TRBV12-5	-	-	TGTGCTAGTGGTTCCTGGGACCCTACAAAGGAAAAACTGTTTTTT	CASGSWDPTKEKLFF
TRBJ1-2	TRBV5-6	-	TRBD1	TGTGCCAGCAGCTTGGCCTTTCGACAGGGAGGGTTCTATGGCTACACCTTC	CASSLAFRQGGFYGYTF
TRBJ2-7	TRBV27	-	TRBD1	TGTGCCAGCAGTTTCGGCGCAGGGGGCTACGAGCAGTACTTC	CASSFGAGGYEQYF
TRBJ1-6	TRBV18	-	-	TGTGCCAGCTCACCACTCGCAGGGTCGGATTCACCCCTCCACTTT	CASSPLAGSDSPLHF
TRBJ1-6	TRBV6-6	-	TRBD1	TGTGCCAGCAGCCAGGACAGGGGTACGGGGGATTCACCCCTCCACTTT	CASSQDRGTGDSPLHF
TRBJ1-4	TRBV2	-	-	TGTGCCAGCAAGGTGGGGAAACTGTTTTTT	CASKVGKLFF
TRBJ2-3	TRBV5-1	-	-	TGCGCCAGCAGCCTACCCACAGATACGCAGTATTTT	CASSLPTDTQYF
TRBJ2-6	TRBV7-8	-	-	TGTGCCAGCAGCTTATCGGGGACTGGGGCCAACGTCCTGACTTTC	CASSLSGTGANVLTF
TRBJ2-3	TRBV3-1/TRBV3-2	-	-	TGTGCCAGCAGCCAGGGTTGGGGGGCGGCAGATACGCAGTATTTT	CASSQGWGAADTQYF
TRBJ2-2	TRBV12-3/TRBV12-4	-	-	TGTGCCAGCAGTCGGGCCGCCCCCGGGGAGCTGTTTTTT	CASSRAAPGELFF
TRBJ2-3	TRBV6-1	-	-	TGTGCCAGCAGTGAAACCTACTTGGATACGCAGTATTTT	CASSETYLDTQYF
TRBJ2-1	TRBV5-4	-	-	TGTGCCAGCAGCCTCCCTATGGGGTACAATGAGCAGTTCTTC	CASSLPMGYNEQFF
TRBJ1-2	TRBV28	-	TRBD1	TGTGCCAGCAGCACAACAGGGGACTATGGCTACACCTTC	CASSTTGDYGYTF
TRBJ2-1	TRBV14	-	TRBD2	TGTGCCAGCAGCCAAGACGGGAAAGTGGGTAGCGGGAGAGGATACAATGAGCAGTTCTTC	CASSQDGKVGSGRGYNEQFF
TRBJ2-7	TRBV20-1	-	-	TGCAGTGCTAGAGATATAAAGGGGCAGTACTTC	CSARDIKGQYF
TRBJ2-3	TRBV10-3	-	TRBD2	TGTGCCGCCGGGGGGGACTTGGGCACAGATACGCAGTATTTT	CAAGGDLGTDTQYF
TRBJ1-5	TRBV3-1/TRBV3-2	-	-	TGTGCCAGCAGCCATGGAAAAGAACAGCCCCAGCATTTT	CASSHGKEQPQHF
TRBJ1-4	TRBV6-6	-	TRBD1	TGTGCCAGCAGCCGAGGGACAGGGATTGAAAAACTGTTTTTT	CASSRGTGIEKLFF
TRBJ2-5	TRBV5-1	-	-	TGCGCCAGCAGCACCGACTTGGGTCGGGAGACCCAGTACTTC	CASSTDLGRETQYF
TRBJ1-2	TRBV6-2/TRBV6-3	once	-	TGTGCCAGCAGTTGGGTGGGAGCCGATGGCTACACCTTC	CASSWVGADGYTF